The 6 T cell receptor beta chains reported below all come from one sample, sequenced in a study of T-cell memory formation after mild COVID-19. MiXCR, run by TCRdb on the 5' RACE reads, gives a single entry per CDR3 protein. Of around 300,000 distinct CDR3 sequences in the sample, roughly 18% were seen once. The sequencing input was PBMCs or a T cell subset sorted from them (not recorded which). These receptor sequences come from a man aged 18 to 30 who had mild COVID-19 (a few samples of this study predate the infection). Cell type and time point are not known.

This clonotype was recorded a few times. The CDR3 loop reads CASTHGGGLFGTQYF. The CDR3 DNA sequence: TGTGCCAGCACCCACGGGGGGGGCCTCTTCGGGACCCAGTACTTC. The rearrangement uses TRBV12-3 or TRBV12-4 and TRBJ2-5, with 8 positions matching TRBD2. The CDR3 is 15 amino acids. V was pared by 7 bases and J by 7 bases, with 14 bases of the junction left unmatched.

On this clonotype: A junction end diverges from the germline sequence, so it may reflect a read error. CDR3 loop: CASSGRTSGRNTGELIF. CDR3 DNA sequence: TGTGCCAGCAGTGGGAGGACTAGCGGGAGGAACACCGGGGAGCTGATTTTT. The chain is built from TRBV27 and TRBJ2-2; 14 bases map to TRBD2. From germline, CDR1 is MNHEY and CDR2 SMNVEV (reference sequence). The CDR3 has 17 amino acids.

This clonotype appeared a few times. CDR3 DNA sequence: TGCGCCAGCAGCCCCGGGGGGCCGGAAGAGACCCAGTACTTC. Protein product: CASSPGGPEETQYF. The chain uses TRBV5-1 and TRBJ2-5; possibly TRBD2 for D (7 bases). V was shortened by 4 bases and J by 3 bases, with 13 bases between the two germline ends. CDR3 size: 14 residues. Germline CDR1 SGHRS, CDR2 YFSETQ.

The chain couples TRBV20-1 to TRBJ2-4; D might be TRBD2 (6 bases). CDR3 size: 15 residues. V lost 1 base and J 6 bases, leaving 16 bases between the germline ends. Germline V lookup: CDR1 DFQATT, CDR2 SNEGSKA (reference sequence). The CDR3 here is CSARVSGGLGNIQYF. The CDR3 DNA is TGCAGTGCTAGAGTCTCCGGGGGTTTGGGAAACATTCAGTACTTC.

This clonotype was observed at least ten times. The chain uses TRBV12-3 or TRBV12-4 and TRBJ1-1; TRBD1 is a possible D gene (5 bases). V was cut by 6 bases and J by 1 base, with 9 bases left in between. This CDR3 has 13 residues. CDR3 in DNA: TGTGCCAGCAGCGTCACAGGGAACACTGAAGCTTTCTTT. The encoded protein is CASSVTGNTEAFF.

V is TRBV5-1 and J is TRBJ2-1, with 8 bases that match TRBD1. The J segment lost 6 bases and the V segment lost 6 bases, leaving 14 bases of the junction unmatched. Germline V gives CDR1 SGHRS, CDR2 YFSETQ. The CDR3 is 16 amino acids. The CDR3 DNA is TGCGCCAGCAACCGTAACCCGGAGACAGGGGTCAATGAGCAGTTCTTC. It yields the protein CASNRNPETGVNEQFF.